The T cell receptor beta chain under discussion was sequenced for a study of T-cell reconstitution after alpha-beta-depleted transplantation in children. This clonotype was recorded a few times. The authors prepared the TCRbeta library with unique molecular identifiers. TCRdb re-called the PCR reads through MiXCR, storing one row per CDR3 protein. In the table there are about 500,000 distinct CDR3 sequences, less than 35% of which are singletons. V was cut by 1 base and J by 0 bases, with 13 bases left in between. This CDR3 has 16 residues. Germline CDR1 is SQVTM and CDR2 is ANQGSEA. This specimen was PBMCs from the stem cell graft donor, taken from the stem cell graft. This clonotype was obtained from a human donor who donated a stem cell graft to a child with aplastic anemia. The rearrangement links TRBV29-1 to TRBJ2-1; D might be TRBD2 (5 bases). CDR3 residues: CSVEGSLGSSYNEQFF. CDR3 in DNA: TGCAGCGTTGAAGGGTCCTTGGGGAGCTCCTACAATGAGCAGTTCTTC.